The 5 T cell receptor beta chains below all came from one sample that was sequenced in a study of identical twins. TCRdb analysed the 5' RACE reads with MiXCR anew, one entry per CDR3 protein. The sample lists hundreds of thousands of distinct CDR3 sequences; 5.5% to 7.5% were seen once. Sequencing was done on a sample of naive T cells sorted from blood. The receptors stem from a man between 18 and 29 years old in good health.

There are many counts of this clonotype. This sequence joins TRBV24-1 and TRBJ2-1; D may be TRBD2 (5 bases). The CDR3 totals 15 residues. V was cut by 3 bases and J by 0 bases, with 8 bases left in between. In germline, CDR1 is KGHDR, CDR2 SFDVKD. The CDR3 bases are TGTGCCACCAGTGATAGCGGAAGCTCCTACAATGAGCAGTTCTTC. Residues: CATSDSGSSYNEQFF.

The genes are TRBV5-1 and TRBJ1-4, with TRBD1 identical over 8 bases. V lost 0 bases to trimming and J lost 8 bases; unmatched junction nucleotides: 6. Germline CDR1 SGHRS, CDR2 YFSETQ. CDR3 length: 15 residues. The CDR3 region is CASSLAGRGPEKLFF. In nucleotides, the CDR3 is TGCGCCAGCAGCTTGGCGGGCAGGGGGCCCGAAAAACTGTTTTTT.

This clonotype has only a few counts. The rearrangement uses TRBV28 and TRBJ2-7; a possible D gene is TRBD1 (5 bases). The germline CDR1 and CDR2 sequences are MDHEN and SYDVKM. The CDR3 spans 14 residues. With 4 bases removed from V and 2 bases from J, the gap between germline ends came to 12 bases. DNA for the CDR3: TGTGCCAGCAGTTCGAAAGGACAACCCTACGAGCAGTACGTC. Residues: CASSSKGQPYEQYV.

The V and J genes are TRBV7-9 and TRBJ2-7; D may be TRBD2 (5 bases). The CDR3 runs to 14 residues. V lost 3 bases and J 6 bases, leaving 15 bases between the germline ends. The germline gives CDR1 SEHNR, CDR2 FQNEAQ (reference sequence). As DNA, the CDR3 is TGTGCCAGCAGCTTTGAGGGCCACGTGGGCGAGCAGTACTTC. Translated: CASSFEGHVGEQYF.

This clonotype occurred many times. The chain has TRBV5-1 and TRBJ2-2; 8 nucleotides align to TRBD1. Germline CDR1 SGHRS, CDR2 YFSETQ. The J segment lost 4 bases and the V segment lost 2 bases, leaving 7 bases of the junction unmatched. The CDR3 consists of 16 residues. The CDR3 DNA sequence: TGCGCCAGCAGCTTCGACAGGGGATCTGGCACCGGGGAGCTGTTTTTT. Its protein product is CASSFDRGSGTGELFF.